The T cell receptor beta chain under discussion was sequenced for a study of breast tumors, draining lymph nodes, adjacent tissues. Study-wide points: Luminal-like breast cancer showed significantly greater tumor-nontumor repertoire similarity than basal-like breast cancer did.

TCRdb re-called the multiplex PCR reads through MiXCR, storing one row per CDR3 protein. In the table there are 250,000 or so distinct CDR3 sequences, 30% of which are singletons. Breast cancer patients provided tissue from their axillary draining lymph nodes. This clonotype turned up a few times. Its antigen is still unknown. This CDR3 has 13 residues. Trimming removed 6 bases at V and 1 base at J, with 10 bases between. Germline V gives CDR1 MNHNY, CDR2 SVGAGI (reference sequence). Input material: axillary lymph node tissue. This sequence was found in a female donor with breast cancer. Some clones in this sample may be carry-over from other donors' samples. The rearrangement links TRBV6-6 to TRBJ2-7, with D possibly matching TRBD2 (6 bases). The CDR3 protein is CASRHGGSYEQYF. For the CDR3, the DNA is TGTGCCAGCAGACACGGGGGTTCCTACGAGCAGTACTTC.